The clone carrying this TCR beta chain occurred many times. It was uncontrolled infection, other autoimmune disease, pregnancy or lactation that excluded patients. The data were obtained in a study of T cells in Graves' hyperthyroidism and ophthalmopathy. Regions amplified from RNA transcripts were the TCR beta CDR3 regions. In the first-round RT-PCR of the TCR CDR3, the HTBI primer set was used. TCRdb processed the multiplex PCR reads anew with MiXCR; each CDR3 protein has one entry. Altogether over 700,000 distinct CDR3 sequences are present, around a third being singletons, with the ten largest covering more than 25%. Trimming took off 0 bases at V and 6 bases at J, with 2 bases between the two ends. The CDR3 is 12 residues long. Germline V lookup: CDR1 KGHSH, CDR2 LQKENI.

This rearrangement joins TRBV18 to TRBJ2-2; no reliable D call. The sequence derives from a middle-aged woman with Graves' hyperthyroidism. Source material: blood. CDR3 loop: CASSPPSGELFF. CDR3 nucleotide sequence: TGTGCCAGCTCACCACCCTCCGGGGAGCTGTTTTTT. The variable domain in full, completed from reference TRBV18 and TRBJ2-2, reads NAGVMQNPRHLVRRRGQEARLRCSPMKGHSHVYWYRQLPEEGLKFMVYLQKENIIDESGMPKERFSAEFPKEGPSILRIQQVVRGDSAAYFCASSPPSGELFFGEGSRLTVL.